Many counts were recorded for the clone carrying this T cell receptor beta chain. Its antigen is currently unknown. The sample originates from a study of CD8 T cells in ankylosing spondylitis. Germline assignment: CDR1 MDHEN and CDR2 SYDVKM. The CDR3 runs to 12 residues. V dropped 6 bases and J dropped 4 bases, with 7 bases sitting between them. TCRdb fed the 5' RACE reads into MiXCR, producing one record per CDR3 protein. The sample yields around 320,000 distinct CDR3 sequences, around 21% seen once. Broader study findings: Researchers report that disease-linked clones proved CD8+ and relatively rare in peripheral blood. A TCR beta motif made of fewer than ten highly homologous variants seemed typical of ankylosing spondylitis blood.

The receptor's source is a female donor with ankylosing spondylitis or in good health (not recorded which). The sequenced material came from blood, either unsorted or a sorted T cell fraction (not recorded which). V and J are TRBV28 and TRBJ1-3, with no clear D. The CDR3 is CASRSGGNTIYF. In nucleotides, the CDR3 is TGTGCCAGCAGATCCGGCGGAAACACCATATATTTT.